This entry concerns a single T cell receptor (beta chain). Germline V gives CDR1 SGHRS, CDR2 YFSETQ. Trimming shortened V by 0 bases and J by 5 bases, and 11 bases separated the two germline ends. The CDR3 runs to 14 residues. This entry belongs to a study of blood T cell repertoires in COVID-19. On the study more broadly: The study drew acute and convalescent COVID-19 samples from the United States, Italy and Spain. Sources were T cells, B-cell-depleted T cells, or PBMCs; the material itself was cDNA or gDNA.

How the authors handled the data: Cell counts per sample came from amplifying reference gene primers. Some clones are missing from TCRdb's copy, which holds only in-frame ones; the method was immunoSEQ multiplex PCR. V and J calls and clone size are copied from that table; D and trimming were computed from the DNA. The sample records fewer than 60,000 clones, roughly 90% being singletons. The sequenced material came from peripheral blood. This chain uses TRBV5-1 with TRBJ2-5; D is possibly TRBD2 (6 bases). The source is a human donor in a cohort sampled during active COVID-19. DNA of the CDR3: TGCGCCAGCAGCTTGGTACTAGCTGCCGAGACCCAGTACTTC. As protein: CASSLVLAAETQYF.